Included here is one TCR beta chain sequence, with context. In addition to blood RNA drawn from unsorted whole blood, germline DNA was extracted. The input was around 500 ng total RNA; TCR beta cDNA was made from it with a constant-region primer. Three rounds of nested multiplex PCR with slightly modified ARM-PCR produced TCR beta libraries. The opening two PCR rounds, around 9 cycles each, paired TRBV1-TRBV30 forward primers with a C-beta reverse primer. TCRdb redid the calling of the multiplex PCR reads with MiXCR, one entry per CDR3 protein. The table includes fewer than 350,000 distinct CDR3 sequences, less than 70% detected once. The CDR3 is 16 amino acids. Trimming took off 0 bases at V and 0 bases at J, with 9 bases between the two ends. The germline gives CDR1 MNHNY, CDR2 SVGAGI (reference sequence). This sample is drawn from a study of tumor-infiltrating lymphocytes in primary liver carcinoma. Whole-study context: The five patients, who were men and women, ranged in age from 30 to 69 years.

The receptor was isolated from a man aged 40-49 years with primary liver carcinoma and hepatitis B virus infection. The rearrangement uses TRBV6-6 and TRBJ1-3; no reliable D call. Sequencing was done on a sample of peripheral blood. CDR3: CASSYSTGVSGNTIYF. The CDR3 bases are TGTGCCAGCAGTTACTCCACGGGAGTCTCTGGAAACACCATATATTTT.